Listed below are T cell receptor beta chains from one sample, sequenced in a study of T cells in Graves' hyperthyroidism and ophthalmopathy. A single record per CDR3 protein comes from TCRdb applying MiXCR to the multiplex PCR reads. The sample shows 400,000 to 500,000 distinct CDR3 sequences, roughly 14% of them seen only once. What was sequenced was blood. The origin of the receptors is a man aged 18 to 29 with Graves' ophthalmopathy. Each CDR3 is given with its conserved first and last residue. The order of the fields is D gene, V gene, clone size, J gene, CDR3 protein, CDR3 DNA. D genes are given only for firm matches. Clone size is stated in some rows and not others, as once, few, many or a class when expanded.

>TRBD1|TRBV9|many|TRBJ1-1
CASSVDRIGVAFF
TGTGCCAGCAGCGTGGACAGGATAGGGGTAGCTTTCTTT
>TRBD2|TRBV10-2|many|TRBJ2-2
CASRLAGGNANTGELFF
TGCGCCAGCAGACTAGCGGGAGGAAACGCGAACACCGGGGAGCTGTTTTTT
>NA|TRBV3-1|many|TRBJ2-3
CASSQGDTDTQYF
TGTGCCAGCAGCCAAGGGGACACAGATACGCAGTATTTT
>NA|TRBV20-1|few|TRBJ2-7
CSARRSGTSSEQYF
TGCAGTGCCAGGAGGAGCGGGACATCTAGCGAGCAGTACTTC
>NA|TRBV12-3/TRBV12-4|NA|TRBJ2-3
CASTNWGTDTQYF
TGTGCCAGCACTAACTGGGGCACAGATACGCAGTATTTT
>NA|TRBV10-3|many|TRBJ2-1
CAISPGDLDNEQFF
TGTGCCATCAGTCCCGGGGACCTAGACAATGAGCAGTTCTTC
>TRBD1|TRBV2|many|TRBJ2-1
CASMREQGADEQFF
TGTGCCAGCATGAGAGAACAGGGGGCTGATGAGCAGTTCTTC
>TRBD1|TRBV6-1|few|TRBJ1-2
CASRGQGGNYGYTF
TGTGCCAGCAGGGGACAGGGTGGAAACTATGGCTACACCTTC
>NA|TRBV6-1|many|TRBJ2-4
CASTGVDKNIQYF
TGTGCCAGCACCGGGGTGGACAAAAACATTCAGTACTTC
>NA|TRBV20-1|many|TRBJ2-2
CSASGGGERAGELFF
TGCAGTGCTAGCGGGGGCGGGGAGAGGGCCGGGGAGCTGTTTTTT
>TRBD1|TRBV28|NA|TRBJ2-3
CASSPLGAGGTDTQYF
TGTGCCAGCAGTCCGCTCGGGGCAGGGGGAACAGATACGCAGTATTTT
>NA|TRBV19|NA|TRBJ2-3
CASSIGRGYGTDTQYF
TGTGCCAGTAGTATAGGTAGAGGGTACGGCACAGATACGCAGTATTTT
>NA|TRBV11-2|many|TRBJ2-3
CASSLLWDGTDTQYF
TGTGCCAGCAGCTTACTCTGGGACGGCACAGATACGCAGTATTTT
>NA|TRBV10-3|NA|TRBJ1-2
CAISSDLTLHYSNYGYTF
TGTGCCATCAGTTCTGATCTGACACTTCACTACTCTAACTATGGCTACACCTTC
>TRBD2|TRBV4-1|few|TRBJ2-3
CASSQDVGLAGVTDTQYF
TGCGCCAGCAGCCAAGATGTGGGACTAGCCGGCGTCACAGATACGCAGTATTTT
>TRBD1|TRBV5-1|NA|TRBJ1-4
CASSLGSWTGLEKLFF
TGCGCCAGCAGCTTGGGGTCATGGACAGGTCTGGAAAAACTGTTTTTT
>TRBD2|TRBV12-3/TRBV12-4|NA|TRBJ2-1
CASSRTSGGSYNEQFF
TGTGCCAGCAGCCGGACTAGCGGGGGTTCCTACAATGAGCAGTTCTTC
>NA|TRBV9|many|TRBJ1-5
CASSAAGYSNQPQHF
TGTGCCAGCAGCGCTGCAGGCTATAGCAATCAGCCCCAGCATTTT
>NA|TRBV2|many|TRBJ2-1
CASSALAYNEQFF
TGTGCCAGCAGTGCACTAGCCTACAATGAGCAGTTCTTC
>TRBD1|TRBV14|NA|TRBJ1-6
CASSQDRGLGNSPLHF
TGTGCCAGCAGCCAAGACAGGGGGCTGGGGAATTCACCCCTCCACTTT
>NA|TRBV5-4|NA|TRBJ1-3
CASSFTSSGNTIYF
TGTGCCAGCAGCTTCACCAGCTCTGGAAACACCATATATTTT
>NA|TRBV10-3|few|TRBJ2-3
CAILSAGANTDTQYF
TGTGCCATCCTCTCGGCGGGGGCCAACACAGATACGCAGTATTTT
>NA|TRBV20-1|many|TRBJ2-5
CSARAGAGETQYF
TGCAGTGCTAGAGCGGGGGCAGGGGAGACCCAGTACTTC
>NA|TRBV9|many|TRBJ1-3
CASSVEARAGNTIYF
TGTGCCAGCAGCGTAGAGGCCAGGGCTGGAAACACCATATATTTT
>TRBD1|TRBV20-1|many|TRBJ1-2
CSARERDRVLGYTF
TGCAGTGCTAGAGAGAGGGACAGGGTACTAGGCTACACCTTC
>NA|TRBV28|many|TRBJ2-1
CASQAPGGGNEQFF
TGTGCCAGCCAAGCCCCTGGGGGAGGCAATGAGCAGTTCTTC
>TRBD1|TRBV5-5|NA|TRBJ2-1
CASSEGDRFLNEQFF
TGTGCCAGCAGCGAAGGGGACAGGTTTCTTAATGAGCAGTTCTTC
>NA|TRBV18|NA|TRBJ2-7
CASSPIGQTYEQYF
TGTGCCAGCTCACCAATAGGACAGACCTACGAGCAGTACTTC
>NA|TRBV15|many|TRBJ1-4
CATSRVGNEKLFF
TGTGCCACCAGCAGAGTGGGGAATGAAAAACTGTTTTTT
>NA|TRBV7-8|NA|TRBJ1-2
CASSPHSEHGYTF
TGTGCCAGCAGCCCCCACAGCGAACATGGCTACACCTTC
>TRBD2|TRBV6-1|many|TRBJ2-5
CASKALAGGFEGETQYF
TGTGCCAGCAAGGCACTAGCGGGGGGTTTCGAGGGAGAGACCCAGTACTTC
>NA|TRBV6-2/TRBV6-3|many|TRBJ1-1
CASSPQGSGNTEAFF
TGTGCCAGCAGTCCTCAGGGTTCTGGGAACACTGAAGCTTTCTTT
>TRBD1|TRBV15|few|TRBJ1-2
CATSRDPRQGGYTF
TGTGCCACCAGCAGAGATCCCCGACAGGGTGGCTACACCTTC
>NA|TRBV7-8|many|TRBJ2-7
CASSLGVGRDEQYF
TGTGCCAGCAGCTTAGGGGTGGGCCGGGACGAGCAGTACTTC
>NA|TRBV7-9|few|TRBJ2-2
CAIARGVGELFF
TGTGCCATCGCGCGGGGAGTCGGGGAGCTGTTTTTT
>TRBD2|TRBV20-1|many|TRBJ2-1
CSATVPGGRYNEQFF
TGCAGTGCGACCGTCCCGGGAGGACGGTACAATGAGCAGTTCTTC
>TRBD2|TRBV5-1|many|TRBJ2-3
CASSPGGGGGTDTQYF
TGCGCCAGCAGCCCGGGTGGCGGGGGTGGCACAGATACGCAGTATTTT
>NA|TRBV29-1|NA|TRBJ2-1
CSARTGRGGRAHNEQFF
TGCAGCGCTCGGACAGGGCGGGGCGGGAGGGCTCACAATGAGCAGTTCTTC
>NA|TRBV27|many|TRBJ1-5
CASSLGGPSPQHF
TGTGCCAGCAGTTTAGGGGGGCCCTCGCCCCAGCATTTT
>NA|TRBV7-9|many|TRBJ2-4
CASSLAGQGLNIQYF
TGTGCCAGCAGCTTAGCGGGGCAGGGTTTGAACATTCAGTACTTC
>NA|TRBV9|few|TRBJ1-6
CASSVEAWDSPLHF
TGTGCCAGCAGCGTAGAGGCATGGGATTCACCCCTCCACTTT
>NA|TRBV24-1|few|TRBJ2-5
CATSDSLTETGKETQYF
TGTGCCACCAGTGATTCCCTTACGGAAACTGGAAAAGAGACCCAGTACTTC
>NA|TRBV5-1|NA|TRBJ1-2
CASSLGLPDGYTF
TGCGCCAGCAGCTTGGGCCTTCCTGATGGCTACACCTTC
>NA|TRBV5-4|many|TRBJ2-3
CASTPRDTDTQYF
TGTGCCAGCACCCCCCGGGACACAGATACGCAGTATTTT
>NA|TRBV19|few|TRBJ1-3
CASITRPYSGNTIYF
TGTGCCAGTATTACCAGGCCTTACTCTGGAAACACCATATATTTT
>NA|TRBV14|NA|TRBJ2-1
CASSQDLATKGQFF
TGTGCCAGCAGCCAAGATCTCGCCACAAAGGGGCAGTTCTTC
>NA|TRBV3-1|NA|TRBJ1-4
CAVSYATNEKLFF
TGTGCCGTCTCCTATGCAACTAATGAAAAACTGTTTTTT
>TRBD1|TRBV19|NA|TRBJ2-7
CASSRSGTETYEQYF
TGTGCCAGTAGTAGGTCCGGGACAGAGACCTACGAGCAGTACTTC
>NA|TRBV10-2|NA|TRBJ1-3
CASSAGGGNTIYF
TGCGCCAGCAGCGCGGGAGGCGGAAACACCATATATTTT
>NA|TRBV3-1|many|TRBJ2-5
CASSPSAPEETQYF
TGTGCCAGCAGCCCTTCTGCTCCCGAAGAGACCCAGTACTTC
>NA|TRBV25-1|NA|TRBJ2-6
CASSYWGTSGANVLTF
TGTGCCAGCAGTTATTGGGGAACCTCTGGGGCCAACGTCCTGACTTTC
>TRBD1|TRBV6-1|once|TRBJ1-1
CASTRQGNTEAFF
TGTGCCAGCACTAGACAGGGCAACACTGAAGCTTTCTTT
>NA|TRBV7-8|many|TRBJ2-7
CASSFIPSLEQYF
TGTGCCAGCAGCTTCATCCCCTCCCTCGAGCAGTACTTC
>NA|TRBV19|NA|TRBJ1-2
CASRQQGEGYGYTF
TGTGCCAGTAGGCAACAGGGAGAGGGATATGGCTACACCTTC